This TCR beta chain originates from a study of blood T cell repertoires in COVID-19. The wider study: COVID-19 samples, acute and convalescent, were from the United States, Italy and Spain. The analysed material was cDNA or gDNA that came from T cells, B-cell-depleted T cells, or PBMCs.

The authors' processing: Scientists estimated how many nucleated cells there were by amplifying reference gene primers. Clones were sequenced by immunoSEQ multiplex PCR, and TCRdb holds only the in-frame ones, with some missing. From that table come the V and J calls and clone size; the DNA was used to work out D and trimming. The sample has 170,000 or so clones; 90% to 95% are singletons. Sequencing was done on a sample of peripheral blood. The receptor's source is a man aged 50 or older with acute or convalescent COVID-19.

The CDR3 DNA reads TGTGCCACCGAACGGTCCGGGGAGCTGTTTTTT. This gives the protein CATERSGELFF. The chain links TRBV19 to TRBJ2-2; D remains unclear. Trimming left V 10 bases short and J 6 bases short, with 9 bases between. The CDR3 spans 11 residues. Germline V CDR1 and CDR2: LNHDA, SQIVND (reference sequence).